A single sample gave rise to the 21 T cell receptor beta chains below, sequenced in a study of T cells in women clearing cervical HPV infection. The protocol was immunoSEQ multiplex PCR, while the TCRdb copy is restricted to in-frame clones and leaves out a portion. This sample's table has around 31,000 clones. Material: blood buffy coat. The source is a woman between 18 and 69 years old with a cervical HPV16 infection that either progressed to CIN3+ or cleared (not recorded which).

In the case of this clone: The read halts 3 residues ahead of the CDR3 end, with the missing end drawn from the germline J gene. This chain connects TRBV6-2 or TRBV6-3 to TRBJ1-6; TRBD1 matches 11 bases. V lost 10 bases to trimming and J lost 10 bases; unmatched junction nucleotides: 9. Germline V gives CDR1 MNHEY, CDR2 SVGEGT. This CDR3 has 14 residues. Partial CDR3 DNA: TGTGCCATCACGGACAGGGGGCCGAAGTCACCC. Translation gives CAITDRGPKSP. The whole CDR3 reads CAITDRGPKSPLHF.

Comment on this clone: The CDR3 goes on 3 residues after the read ends, and that part is filled in from the germline J gene. The V and J genes are TRBV7-3 and TRBJ2-2; 9 bases align to TRBD2. V was clipped by 3 bases and J by 5 bases; unmatched bases: 4. This CDR3 has 15 residues. Per germline, CDR1 SGHTA and CDR2 FQGTGA. The part of the CDR3 DNA that was read is TGTGCCAGCAGCTTTAGCGGGAGCAGTACCGGGGAG. This codes for CASSFSGSSTGE. The complete CDR3 sequence is CASSFSGSSTGELFF.

The CDR3 is CSASRRLAGVTDTQYF. The sequenced CDR3 bases are TGCAGTGCTAGCCGTCGGCTAGCGGGAGTAACAGATACG. The V gene is TRBV20-1, the J gene TRBJ2-3; 10 positions agree with TRBD2. The DNA ends 3 residues before the CDR3 does, and the rest of the CDR3 is filled in from the germline J gene. V shed 3 bases, J shed 3 bases, and the junction held 9 bases outside the gene matches. Per germline, CDR1 DFQATT and CDR2 SNEGSKA (reference sequence). This CDR3 is 16 amino acids long.

Here the CDR3 reads CASSTKQGASDTQYF. The covered CDR3 bases are TGTGCCAGCAGCACCAAACAGGGGGCATCGGATACG. V gene TRBV7-6 combines with J gene TRBJ2-3; the match to TRBD1 covers 9 bases. The CDR3 end falls 3 residues outside the read, so it is completed with the germline J gene. The CDR3 totals 15 residues. CDR1 and CDR2 (germline): SGHVS, FNYEAQ. The V gene end was trimmed by 5 bases and the J gene end by 6 bases; junction bases not matched to a gene: 9.

Of note for this clone: The read ends 3 residues shy of where the CDR3 ends; the end is completed using the germline J gene. This rearrangement joins TRBV28 to TRBJ2-3; 10 bases are shared with TRBD2. Trimming at V came to 7 bases and at J to 2 bases, leaving 6 bases not matched to a gene. The germline CDR1 and CDR2 sequences are MDHEN and SYDVKM. The CDR3 contains 15 residues. The CDR3 loop is CASKTSGKLTDTQYF. Incomplete CDR3 DNA: TGTGCCAGCAAAACTAGCGGGAAACTCACAGATACG.

About this clone itself: The observed sequence ends 3 residues before the CDR3 terminus, with the missing tail filled in from the germline J gene. The rearrangement links TRBV20-1 to TRBJ2-7; the match to TRBD2 covers 10 bases. Germline CDR1 reads DFQATT; CDR2 reads SNEGSKA (reference sequence). The length of the CDR3 is 19 residues. Trimming at V came to 3 bases and at J to 0 bases, leaving 17 bases not matched to a gene. The CDR3 loop is CSARASGTSAYTSSYEQYF. CDR3 DNA, as far as it was read: TGCAGTGCTAGGGCCTCCGGGACTAGCGCCTATACGAGCTCCTACGAG.

For this clone: The CDR3 end lies 3 residues beyond the end of the read and is filled in from the germline J gene. V and J are TRBV12-3 or TRBV12-4 and TRBJ2-3; 10 bases are a match to TRBD2. Unmatched junction bases numbered 12, after V lost 3 bases and J lost 3 bases. The CDR3 is 18 residues long. Incomplete CDR3 DNA: TGTGCCAGCAGTTTCGGGACTAGCGTTTGGAAAAGGACAGATACG. It yields the protein CASSFGTSVWKRTDT. The CDR3 reads in full as CASSFGTSVWKRTDTQYF.

Details on this clone: The read stops 3 residues short of the end of the CDR3; the missing end is completed from the germline J gene. The chain links TRBV7-2 to TRBJ2-2; 12 bases match TRBD2. Germline V lookup: CDR1 SGHTA, CDR2 FQGNSA. Trimming removed 6 bases from V and 5 bases from J; junction bases left unmatched: 4. This CDR3 is 15 amino acids long. CDR3 region: CASRPGLAGTGELFF. The sequenced CDR3 bases are TGTGCCAGCAGACCTGGACTAGCGGGGACCGGGGAG.

On this clone itself: The CDR3 end lies 3 residues beyond the end of the read and is filled in from the germline J gene. The chain is built from TRBV2 and TRBJ2-3; 12 bases are a match to TRBD2. The CDR3 runs 14 residues. Germline CDR1 reads SNHLY; CDR2 reads FYNNEI. The DNA read from the CDR3 is TGTGCCAGCAGGACTAGCGGGAGTGGGGAGACG. It specifies CASRTSGSGET. The complete CDR3 reads CASRTSGSGETQYF.

As regards this clone: The DNA ends 3 residues before the CDR3 does, and the rest of the CDR3 is filled in from the germline J gene. J is TRBJ2-3 and V is TRBV7-8; 7 bases align to TRBD2. Per the germline V gene, CDR1 is SGHVS and CDR2 is FQNEAQ. The CDR3 loop spans 17 amino acids. V trimming: 4 bases; J trimming: 1 base; junction bases outside the gene matches: 11. The sequenced CDR3 bases are TGTGCCAGCAGCTCCTTAGCGGGCCCGAGGGGCACAGATACG. Its protein is CASSSLAGPRGTDT. The CDR3, in full, reads CASSSLAGPRGTDTQYF. The whole variable domain, filled in from reference TRBV7-8 and TRBJ2-3, reads GAGVSQSPRYKVAKRGQDVALRCDPISGHVSLFWYQQALGQGPEFLTYFQNEAQLDKSGLPSDRFFAERPEGSVSTLKIQRTQQEDSAVYLCASSSLAGPRGTDTQYFGPGTRLTVL.

About this clone itself: The read terminates 3 residues before the CDR3 end, so the remaining end is supplied by the germline J gene. V gene TRBV18 combines with J gene TRBJ2-1; 8 bases are a match to TRBD2. CDR1 is KGHSH and CDR2 is LQKENI in the germline V gene. This CDR3 is built from 16 residues. Trimming took 3 bases from V and 0 from J; bases not matched to a gene: 4. CDR3 DNA, as far as it was read: TGTGCCAGCTCACCTCGGGGGGGAAGCTCCTACAATGAG. Protein product: CASSPRGGSSYNE. The whole CDR3 region reads CASSPRGGSSYNEQFF.

Partial CDR3 DNA: TGTGCCGCGCTAAGGGCAGGGAGGGAGACC. Translation: CAALRAGRET. The CDR3 as a whole reads CAALRAGRETQYF. V gene TRBV2 combines with J gene TRBJ2-5, with D tentatively TRBD2 (6 bases). The read is 3 residues too short to cover the CDR3 end, so that end is filled in from the germline J gene. V was clipped by 11 bases and J by 5 bases, with 18 bases between them. The CDR3 is 13 amino acids. CDR1 is SNHLY, CDR2 FYNNEI, per germline.

Partial CDR3 DNA: TGTGCCAGCATTGATTCAACTAGGACG. Its protein product is CASIDSTRT. The whole CDR3 region reads CASIDSTRTQYF. This chain connects TRBV6-1 to TRBJ2-3; D possibly corresponds to TRBD2 (5 bases). Read data end 3 residues before the CDR3 end; the end is taken from the germline J gene. The CDR3 runs to 12 residues. Germline CDR1 MNHNS, CDR2 SASEGT.

To note about this clone: Sequencing ends 3 residues short of the CDR3 end; the germline J gene provides the rest. The chain is built from TRBV9 and TRBJ1-3; a possible D gene is TRBD1 (5 bases). The V end lost 0 bases, the J end lost 0 bases, and 13 bases lay between the germline ends. The CDR3 sequence is 17 residues long. Looked up from germline, CDR1 is SGDLS and CDR2 is YYNGEE. The CDR3 DNA, read in part, is TGTGCCAGCAGCGTAGCAGGGCATCGGAGCTCTGGAAACACC. It is translated as CASSVAGHRSSGNT. The whole CDR3 region reads CASSVAGHRSSGNTIYF.

As to this clone: With the read ending 3 residues before the CDR3 end, the germline J gene is used to fill in that end. The chain combines TRBV7-2 with TRBJ2-7; 8 nucleotides line up with TRBD2. The CDR3 runs to 14 residues. Germline CDR1 SGHTA, CDR2 FQGNSA. Trimming took 5 bases from V and 1 from J; bases not matched to a gene: 4. CDR3 loop: CASSLTSASYEQYF. The DNA read from the CDR3 is TGTGCCAGCAGCCTGACTAGCGCGTCCTACGAG.

Remarks on this clone: The read ends 3 residues shy of where the CDR3 ends; the end is completed using the germline J gene. This chain connects TRBV30 to TRBJ2-1; possible D gene TRBD1, 6 bases. V shed 1 base and J shed 9 bases, with 13 bases lying between them. Germline values: CDR1 GTSNPN, CDR2 SVGIG (reference sequence). This CDR3 has 13 residues. The covered CDR3 bases are TGTGCCTGGAGTGGACAGGTCCAGGGTGAG. This sequence encodes CAWSGQVQGE. The whole CDR3 region reads CAWSGQVQGEQFF.

The CDR3 sequence is CASGLPPPCKRETQYF. The DNA read from the CDR3 is TGTGCTAGTGGCCTCCCCCCGCCGTGTAAACGGGAGACC. The V gene is TRBV12-5, the J gene TRBJ2-5, with D uncertain. The read comes to an end 3 residues before the CDR3 does, leaving the germline J gene to fill in the end. The CDR3 is 16 residues long. V was shortened by 6 bases and J by 5 bases, with 22 bases between the two germline ends. In germline, CDR1 is LGHNT, CDR2 FRNRAP.

Concerning this clone: The read ends 3 residues before the CDR3 terminus; that terminus is restored from the germline J gene. The chain recombines TRBV2 with TRBJ1-5; D is undetermined. CDR3 length: 13 amino acids. CDR1 and CDR2 from the germline V gene are SNHLY and FYNNEI. V was clipped by 2 bases and J by 5 bases, with 7 bases between them. Here the CDR3 reads CASSEYSDQPQHF. The DNA read from the CDR3 is TGTGCCAGCAGTGAATATTCCGATCAGCCC.

Of note for this clone: Read data end 3 residues before the CDR3 end; the end is taken from the germline J gene. V and J are TRBV11-2 and TRBJ2-5, with TRBD1 identical over 10 bases. The germline CDR1 and CDR2 sequences are SGHAT and FQNNGV. V shed 4 bases and J 4 bases; nucleotides not matched to a gene: 6. The CDR3 sequence is 15 residues long. CDR3 DNA, as far as it was read: TGTGCCAGCAGCTCCCGGACAGGGGGAGCAGAGACC. Encoded protein: CASSSRTGGAET. The whole CDR3 protein reads CASSSRTGGAETQYF.

A note on this clone: The observed sequence ends 3 residues before the CDR3 terminus, with the missing tail filled in from the germline J gene. The chain employs TRBV5-1 and TRBJ2-7; 10 positions agree with TRBD2. CDR1 is SGHRS and CDR2 is YFSETQ in the germline V gene. The CDR3 spans 14 residues. The junction had 6 bases not matched to a gene; V was cut back by 7 bases and J by 2 bases. CDR3 bases read: TGCGCCAGCGCCGGGACTAGCGTGACCTACGAG. Protein product: CASAGTSVTYE. The whole CDR3 protein reads CASAGTSVTYEQYF.

To note about this clone: The read gets to within 3 residues of the CDR3 end, and the germline J gene fills in the rest. The J gene is TRBJ1-5, the V gene TRBV10-3, with a weak D call TRBD1 (5 bases). The CDR3 extends over 15 amino acids. Germline CDR1 is ENHRY and CDR2 is SYGVKD. V shed 3 bases and J shed 2 bases, with 11 bases lying between them. Incomplete CDR3 DNA: TGTGCCATCAGTGACGGGGGAGTCGGCAATCAGCCC. As protein: CAISDGGVGNQP. The whole CDR3 protein reads CAISDGGVGNQPQHF.